This entry lists 30 T cell receptor beta chains sequenced from one sample in a study of blood T cells in healthy people across ages. Next came a second PCR, run for about 7 to 12 cycles, which used a sample-barcoded 5' primer along with a J-beta primer mix. TCRdb re-called the 5' RACE reads through MiXCR, storing one row per CDR3 protein. This sample carries 1.4 million to 1.5 million distinct CDR3 sequences, around 39% of them seen once, and the ten largest clones take 7.9%. Sequencing used blood. Every receptor here comes from a woman under 30 in good health.

The chain has TRBV28 and TRBJ2-7, with D uncertain. CDR3 size: 12 residues. Trimming stripped 6 bases from V and 0 bases from J, with 6 bases between. The germline gives CDR1 MDHEN, CDR2 SYDVKM. The CDR3 loop is CASRTYSYEQYF. The CDR3 region has the DNA TGTGCCAGCAGAACGTACTCCTACGAGCAGTACTTC.

The chain links TRBV7-2 to TRBJ2-3; D might be TRBD2 (6 bases). The CDR3 is made up of 16 amino acids. Germline CDR1 SGHTA, CDR2 FQGNSA. The V end lost 3 bases, the J end lost 4 bases, and 17 bases lay between the germline ends. CDR3 nucleotide sequence: TGTGCCAGCAGCTTCGCCGGGACTCGACCCGCAGATACGCAGTATTTT. Its translation: CASSFAGTRPADTQYF.

In this sample, this clonotype turned up a few times. This rearrangement joins TRBV5-1 to TRBJ2-2, with D perhaps TRBD2 (5 bases). Germline V gene sequence: CDR1 SGHRS, CDR2 YFSETQ. V was shortened by 4 bases and J by 2 bases, with 9 bases between the two germline ends. The CDR3 is made up of 14 amino acids. This CDR3 is CASSQLDNTGELFF. The CDR3 DNA sequence: TGCGCCAGCAGCCAACTAGATAACACCGGGGAGCTGTTTTTT.

There are a few counts of this clonotype. The V and J genes are TRBV6-8 and TRBJ2-7, with D possibly TRBD2 on 6 matching bases. Germline CDR1 reads MNHGY; CDR2 reads SAAAGT. V lost 6 bases and J lost 3, with 24 bases in between. The CDR3 extends over 17 amino acids. The CDR3: CASRHHRENGGIYEQYF. CDR3 coding DNA: TGTGCCAGCAGACACCACCGGGAAAACGGGGGAATCTACGAGCAGTACTTC.

This clonotype appeared a few times. This chain uses TRBV10-3 with TRBJ1-2, with 10 bases aligning to TRBD1. V gave up 7 bases and J gave up 4 bases; unmatched junction bases: 6. The germline V gene encodes CDR1 ENHRY and CDR2 SYGVKD. CDR3 length: 14 amino acids. CDR3 residues: CAITQGTGVYGYTF. The CDR3 nucleotides are TGTGCCATCACTCAGGGGACAGGGGTCTATGGCTACACCTTC.

The CDR3 DNA is TGCAGTGCCCCAATCCCTGGGGCCAAAAACATTCAGTACTTC. Translation gives CSAPIPGAKNIQYF. This rearrangement joins TRBV20-1 to TRBJ2-4; D unclear. The CDR3 runs to 14 residues. Deletions cut 6 bases from V and 1 base from J, with 13 bases between. The germline V gene encodes CDR1 DFQATT and CDR2 SNEGSKA (reference sequence).

Turning to this clonotype: One end of the junction varies from germline; a read error may be responsible. The chain carries TRBV4-1 and TRBJ1-2; no reliable D call. Germline V CDR1 and CDR2: MGHRA, YSYEKL. This CDR3 comprises 16 residues. The CDR3 region is CASGQVGQALPYGYTF. The DNA for the CDR3 is TGCGCCAGCGGCCAAGTAGGCCAGGCCCTCCCCTATGGCTACACCTTC.

This clonotype was seen a handful of times. V gene TRBV27 combines with J gene TRBJ2-1; TRBD2 might be the D (5 bases). The CDR3 is made up of 14 amino acids. V was clipped by 3 bases and J by 10 bases, with 16 bases between them. Per germline, CDR1 MNHEY and CDR2 SMNVEV (reference sequence). The CDR3, as DNA: TGTGCCAGCAGTTTTTCCGCCGGCGGGCGGGAGCAGTTCTTC. It yields the protein CASSFSAGGREQFF.

The J gene is TRBJ2-1, the V gene TRBV7-3, with a possible D match to TRBD2 (7 bases). Trimming took 5 bases from V and 0 from J, leaving 14 bases between them. Per the germline V gene, CDR1 is SGHTA and CDR2 is FQGTGA. The CDR3 length is 16 residues. The CDR3: CASSLVGGPSYNEQFF. CDR3 DNA: TGTGCCAGCAGCCTCGTGGGGGGGCCCTCCTACAATGAGCAGTTCTTC.

This chain links TRBV21-1 with TRBJ2-4; the DNA was not compared with TRBD1, the D call given in the table. The J call may be in error: the DNA end matches TRBJ2-7 better. TRBV21-1 is termed a pseudogene. CDR3 size: 17 residues. Here the CDR3 reads CASSPRVPTGGYYEQYF. In DNA, the CDR3 is TGTGCCAGCAGCCCCCGAGTCCCAACAGGGGGCTACTACGAGCAGTACTTC.

The chain has TRBV5-1 and TRBJ2-5; 12 bases are shared with TRBD1. The DNA end is a closer match to TRBJ2-7, so the J assignment may be wrong. Germline-derived CDR1 and CDR2 are SGHRS and YFSETQ. CDR3 length: 17 residues. CDR3 in amino acids: CASTTGTGGISRSEQYF. DNA for the CDR3: TGCGCCAGCACCACTGGGACAGGGGGCATCTCTCGGTCCGAGCAGTACTTC.

This clonotype was seen more than once but under ten times. The chain recombines TRBV12-3 or TRBV12-4 with TRBJ2-3, with 8 bases fitting TRBD2. CDR3 size: 15 residues. V gave up 5 bases and J gave up 2 bases; unmatched junction bases: 6. The CDR3 is CASSVGLDNTDTQYF. DNA for the CDR3: TGTGCCAGCAGTGTGGGACTAGACAACACAGATACGCAGTATTTT.

The chain has TRBV14 and TRBJ1-2; no clear D. Trimming removed 5 bases from V and 5 bases from J, with 12 bases in between. Germline V gives CDR1 SGHDN, CDR2 FVKESK. The CDR3 is 13 amino acids. CDR3 region: CASSRNREYGYTF. The DNA of the CDR3 is TGTGCCAGCAGCAGGAATAGGGAGTATGGCTACACCTTC.

This clonotype was recorded once. The J gene is TRBJ2-3, the V gene TRBV4-2, with 8 bases matching TRBD2. J was trimmed by 4 bases and V by 2 bases; bases with no gene match: 14. Germline CDR1 reads LGHNA; CDR2 reads YNFKEQ. The CDR3 is 18 amino acids. The CDR3 reads CASSQRGRAGDRADTQYF. CDR3 DNA: TGTGCCAGCAGCCAACGGGGAAGAGCGGGAGATCGGGCAGATACGCAGTATTTT.

This clonotype appeared a few times. Written as DNA, the CDR3 is TGTGCCAGCAGTTACTCTAGGGGGACAGGGAAATACGAGCAGTACTTC. Translated, it gives CASSYSRGTGKYEQYF. The chain links TRBV6-5 to TRBJ2-7; TRBD1 agrees at 9 bases. CDR1 is MNHEY and CDR2 is SVGAGI in the germline V gene. The CDR3 spans 16 residues. The V gene end was trimmed by 0 bases and the J gene end by 4 bases; junction bases not matched to a gene: 7.

The chain couples TRBV11-2 to TRBJ2-1, with D possibly being TRBD2 (5 bases). Germline V gene data show CDR1 as SGHAT and CDR2 as FQNNGV. The CDR3 spans 17 residues. Trimming stripped 0 bases from V and 0 bases from J, with 12 bases between. The CDR3 protein is CASSLDPSRSSYNEQFF. DNA for the CDR3: TGTGCCAGCAGCTTAGACCCTAGCCGAAGCTCCTACAATGAGCAGTTCTTC. The full variable domain, in which reference TRBV11-2 and TRBJ2-1 provide the parts outside the CDR3, is EAGVAQSPRYKIIEKRQSVAFWCNPISGHATLYWYQQILGQGPKLLIQFQNNGVVDDSQLPKDRFSAERLKGVDSTLKIQPAKLEDSAVYLCASSLDPSRSSYNEQFFGPGTRLTVL.

This clonotype has more than one count but fewer than ten. J is TRBJ1-2 and V is TRBV4-1, with D unresolved. The CDR3 is made up of 14 amino acids. V was shortened by 5 bases and J by 2 bases, with 12 bases between the two germline ends. Germline lookup yields CDR1 MGHRA and CDR2 YSYEKL. CDR3 loop: CASSDGASNYGYTF. The CDR3 bases are TGCGCCAGCAGCGACGGAGCATCCAACTATGGCTACACCTTC.

The chain employs TRBV29-1 and TRBJ1-3; D not certain. CDR3 length: 15 amino acids. Germline CDR1 reads SQVTM; CDR2 reads ANQGSEA. V dropped 1 base and J dropped 0 bases, with 10 bases sitting between them. The CDR3 DNA is TGCAGCGTTGAAGGGGTTGCCTACTCTGGAAACACCATATATTTT. It yields the protein CSVEGVAYSGNTIYF.

The rearrangement links TRBV7-8 to TRBJ2-1; TRBD2 matches at 10 bases. Trimming removed 5 bases from V and 7 bases from J; junction bases left unmatched: 8. CDR3 size: 15 residues. CDR1 and CDR2 (germline): SGHVS, FQNEAQ. This CDR3 is CASSPTSGIANEQFF. DNA for the CDR3: TGTGCCAGCAGCCCCACTAGCGGGATAGCAAATGAGCAGTTCTTC.

The rearrangement joins TRBV3-1 to TRBJ2-6, with D perhaps given as TRBD1 or TRBD2 (5 bases each). The CDR3 runs 19 residues. Trimming pared 2 bases from V and 2 bases from J, leaving 19 bases between. CDR1 is LGHDT, CDR2 YNNKEL, per germline (reference sequence). In nucleotides, the CDR3 is TGTGCCAGCAGCCAAAACTGGGGGTTGGGGCCGGCTGGGGCCAACGTCCTGACTTTC. Translation gives CASSQNWGLGPAGANVLTF.

The sample holds many counts of this clonotype. The chain has TRBV12-3 or TRBV12-4 and TRBJ1-2, with a tentative D call TRBD1 (5 bases). V was trimmed by 6 bases and J by 7 bases, leaving 18 bases between them. CDR3 length: 14 amino acids. The CDR3 here is CASSFTGPWSGYTF. CDR3 sequence (DNA): TGTGCCAGCAGCTTCACAGGTCCGTGGTCTGGCTACACCTTC.

The gene calls are TRBV4-1 and TRBJ2-7; D may be TRBD1 (5 bases). The CDR3 contains 15 residues. In germline, CDR1 is MGHRA, CDR2 YSYEKL. V was pared by 4 bases and J by 6 bases, with 19 bases between. CDR3 loop: CASSPPTGADIEQYF. The CDR3 bases are TGCGCCAGCAGCCCACCGACTGGGGCCGACATCGAGCAGTACTTC.

Here the CDR3 reads CASSLRPSGSHNEQFF. CDR3 DNA: TGTGCCAGCAGTTTGCGTCCTAGCGGGAGCCACAATGAGCAGTTCTTC. The rearrangement joins TRBV12-3 or TRBV12-4 to TRBJ2-1; 10 nucleotides align to TRBD2. J was trimmed by 5 bases and V by 3 bases; bases with no gene match: 7. The length of the CDR3 is 16 residues.

CDR3 in DNA: TGTGCCAGTACTCCTAGCGGGACCATCCTAGCCAAAAACATTCAGTACTTC. It encodes CASTPSGTILAKNIQYF. The chain employs TRBV19 and TRBJ2-4; 9 positions match TRBD2. The CDR3 consists of 17 residues. V lost 7 bases, J lost 0 bases, and 10 bases stayed unmatched. Germline-derived CDR1 and CDR2 are LNHDA and SQIVND (reference sequence). Filled out from reference TRBV19 and TRBJ2-4, the complete variable domain reads DGGITQSPKYLFRKEGQNVTLSCEQNLNHDAMYWYRQDPGQGLRLIYYSQIVNDFQKGDIAEGYSVSREKKESFPLTVTSAQKNPTAFYLCASTPSGTILAKNIQYFGAGTRLSVL.

This clonotype was seen only a few times. CDR3 sequence: CASSGSYTEAFF. In nucleotides, the CDR3 is TGTGCCAGCAGTGGGTCTTACACTGAAGCTTTCTTT. The chain couples TRBV28 to TRBJ1-1, with D uncertain. With 5 bases removed from V and 3 bases from J, the gap between germline ends came to 7 bases. Germline-derived CDR1 and CDR2 are MDHEN and SYDVKM. The CDR3 covers 12 residues.

A remark on this clonotype: A single base separates this from a much larger clone, so it may be a read error. DNA of the CDR3: TGTGCCACCAGCAGCGACTTGGGGGACCAGGATGAAAAACTGTTTTTT. This codes for CATSSDLGDQDEKLFF. The chain combines TRBV15 with TRBJ1-4, with a tentative D call TRBD1 (5 bases). The V and J ends lost 3 bases and 6 bases respectively, with 17 bases between them. The CDR3 is 16 residues long. The germline gives CDR1 LNHNV, CDR2 YYDKDF (reference sequence).

J is TRBJ1-1 and V is TRBV20-1; D gene uncertain. Germline V gene sequence: CDR1 DFQATT, CDR2 SNEGSKA (reference sequence). The CDR3 totals 13 residues. Deletions cut 0 bases from V and 0 bases from J, with 5 bases between. The CDR3 nucleotides read TGCAGTGCTAGAGAGAAGATGAACACTGAAGCTTTCTTT. Translating it yields CSAREKMNTEAFF.

V is TRBV5-1 and J is TRBJ2-3, with 9 bases lining up with TRBD2. Germline CDR1 SGHRS, CDR2 YFSETQ. Trimming cost V 4 bases and J 3 bases; bases outside gene matches: 12. The CDR3 is 17 residues long. CDR3 sequence (DNA): TGCGCCAGCAGCCTCGAGCGGGGGGTCCTCTCAACAGATACGCAGTATTTT. Amino acids: CASSLERGVLSTDTQYF.

This chain connects TRBV11-2 to TRBJ2-1; 11 nucleotides align to TRBD1. CDR3 length: 15 amino acids. V trimming: 0 bases; J trimming: 12 bases; junction bases outside the gene matches: 7. The germline V gene encodes CDR1 SGHAT and CDR2 FQNNGV. DNA of the CDR3: TGTGCCAGCAGCTTAGATGGACAGGGGGCATCAGTGCAGTTCTTC. Translating it yields CASSLDGQGASVQFF.

The gene calls are TRBV3-1 and TRBJ2-2; D is ambiguous. CDR1 and CDR2 from the germline V gene are LGHDT and YNNKEL (reference sequence). This CDR3 is built from 15 residues. Trimming stripped 0 bases from V and 4 bases from J, with 9 bases between. The CDR3 is CASSQDRAITGELFF. CDR3 nucleotide sequence: TGTGCCAGCAGCCAAGATCGTGCGATCACCGGGGAGCTGTTTTTT.